This is a list of T cell receptor beta chains from one sample in a study of blood T cell repertoires in COVID-19. Libraries were prepared by immunoSEQ multiplex PCR; TCRdb keeps only in-frame clonotypes and omits some of them. The data show 110,000 to 150,000 clones, with 78% seen just once and less than 2.5% held by the top ten. Input material: peripheral blood. The receptors derive from a woman aged 60-70 years with acute or convalescent COVID-19. The CDR3 runs from the conserved cysteine through the conserved F or W. The order of the fields is J gene, D gene, clone size, V gene, CDR3 protein, CDR3 DNA. The D gene is left open where the match is weak. Rows give clone size only sometimes, using once, few, many, or a class for an expanded clone.

J gene: TRBJ1-5
D gene: TRBD1
clone size: once
V gene: TRBV2
CDR3 protein: CASSLTGPQHF
CDR3 DNA: TGTGCCAGCAGTCTGACAGGGCCACAGCATTTT

J gene: TRBJ2-1
D gene: TRBD1
clone size: .
V gene: TRBV11-2
CDR3 protein: CASTGQGLDEQFF
CDR3 DNA: TGTGCCAGCACCGGACAGGGGCTCGATGAGCAGTTCTTC

J gene: TRBJ2-1
D gene: TRBD2
clone size: .
V gene: TRBV19
CDR3 protein: CASSMGLAGSSSYNEQFF
CDR3 DNA: TGTGCCAGTAGTATGGGACTAGCGGGCTCCAGCTCCTACAATGAGCAGTTCTTC

J gene: TRBJ2-3
D gene: .
clone size: .
V gene: TRBV18
CDR3 protein: CASSLTGVVDTQYF
CDR3 DNA: TGTGCCAGCTCACTAACGGGAGTTGTTGATACGCAGTATTTT

J gene: TRBJ1-1
D gene: .
clone size: .
V gene: TRBV5-1
CDR3 protein: CASSSQGSNTEAFF
CDR3 DNA: TGCGCCAGCAGCTCACAGGGTTCGAACACTGAAGCTTTCTTT

J gene: TRBJ2-5
D gene: .
clone size: .
V gene: TRBV25-1
CDR3 protein: CASSDRSGQETQYF
CDR3 DNA: TGTGCCAGCAGTGATCGGAGCGGGCAAGAGACCCAGTACTTC

J gene: TRBJ1-6
D gene: .
clone size: .
V gene: TRBV4-2
CDR3 protein: CASSQDWRANSPLHF
CDR3 DNA: TGTGCCAGCAGCCAAGATTGGAGGGCGAATTCACCCCTCCACTTT

J gene: TRBJ1-5
D gene: TRBD1
clone size: .
V gene: TRBV2
CDR3 protein: CASSVYRDRGNQPQHF
CDR3 DNA: TGTGCCAGCAGTGTTTACCGGGACAGGGGCAATCAGCCCCAGCATTTT

J gene: TRBJ2-5
D gene: TRBD2
clone size: few
V gene: TRBV25-1
CDR3 protein: CASSVLAGGGGETQYF
CDR3 DNA: TGTGCCAGCAGTGTCCTAGCGGGAGGTGGGGGAGAGACCCAGTACTTC

J gene: TRBJ2-7
D gene: .
clone size: .
V gene: TRBV30
CDR3 protein: CAWKFSREQYF
CDR3 DNA: TGTGCCTGGAAGTTCTCCAGGGAGCAGTACTTC

J gene: TRBJ2-5
D gene: .
clone size: .
V gene: TRBV3-1/TRBV3-2
CDR3 protein: CASSRNPRGQETQYF
CDR3 DNA: TGTGCCAGCAGCCGAAACCCTAGAGGGCAAGAGACCCAGTACTTC

J gene: TRBJ1-5
D gene: TRBD1
clone size: .
V gene: TRBV6-5
CDR3 protein: CASRQTGGANQPQHF
CDR3 DNA: TGTGCCAGCAGGCAGACAGGGGGCGCGAATCAGCCCCAGCATTTT

J gene: TRBJ2-1
D gene: .
clone size: .
V gene: TRBV7-9
CDR3 protein: CASSLALVREQFF
CDR3 DNA: TGTGCCAGCAGCTTAGCCTTAGTGAGGGAGCAGTTCTTC

J gene: TRBJ2-2
D gene: .
clone size: many
V gene: TRBV29-1
CDR3 protein: CSVERDDEETGELFF
CDR3 DNA: TGCAGCGTTGAACGAGACGACGAGGAGACCGGGGAGCTGTTTTTT

J gene: TRBJ2-7
D gene: TRBD2
clone size: .
V gene: TRBV10-2
CDR3 protein: CASTESAGAYEQYF
CDR3 DNA: TGCGCCAGCACAGAGTCCGCGGGGGCCTACGAGCAGTACTTC

J gene: TRBJ1-6
D gene: .
clone size: once
V gene: TRBV2
CDR3 protein: CASSESRGGYSPLHF
CDR3 DNA: TGTGCCAGCAGTGAATCCAGAGGGGGTTATTCACCCCTCCACTTT

J gene: TRBJ2-2
D gene: TRBD2
clone size: .
V gene: TRBV7-9
CDR3 protein: CASSNPTAGTSAFTGELFF
CDR3 DNA: TGTGCCAGCAGTAACCCAACCGCGGGGACTAGCGCCTTCACCGGGGAGCTGTTTTTT

J gene: TRBJ2-7
D gene: TRBD1
clone size: .
V gene: TRBV7-8
CDR3 protein: CASSLGAGGYDEQYF
CDR3 DNA: TGTGCCAGCAGCTTAGGGGCAGGGGGCTACGACGAGCAGTACTTC

J gene: TRBJ2-1
D gene: TRBD2
clone size: .
V gene: TRBV11-1
CDR3 protein: CASSLAATSGFSYNEQFF
CDR3 DNA: TGTGCCAGCAGCTTAGCAGCGACTAGCGGGTTCTCCTACAATGAGCAGTTCTTC

J gene: TRBJ2-1
D gene: TRBD2
clone size: few
V gene: TRBV3-1/TRBV3-2
CDR3 protein: CASSHTSGSGNEQFF
CDR3 DNA: TGTGCCAGCAGCCACACTAGCGGGAGCGGCAATGAGCAGTTCTTC

J gene: TRBJ1-1
D gene: .
clone size: .
V gene: TRBV28
CDR3 protein: CASSVRSSEAFF
CDR3 DNA: TGTGCCAGCAGTGTCAGGTCCTCTGAAGCTTTCTTT

J gene: TRBJ2-3
D gene: TRBD1
clone size: .
V gene: TRBV11-2
CDR3 protein: CASSVDRGTDTQYF
CDR3 DNA: TGTGCCAGCAGCGTGGACAGGGGAACAGATACGCAGTATTTT

J gene: TRBJ1-1
D gene: TRBD1
clone size: once
V gene: TRBV3-1/TRBV3-2
CDR3 protein: CASSPTTGTNTEAFF
CDR3 DNA: TGTGCCAGCAGCCCTACGACAGGGACGAACACTGAAGCTTTCTTT

J gene: TRBJ1-1
D gene: TRBD1
clone size: .
V gene: TRBV5-4
CDR3 protein: CASSVRTGTATEAFF
CDR3 DNA: TGTGCCAGCAGCGTCCGGACAGGGACGGCCACTGAAGCTTTCTTT

J gene: TRBJ2-1
D gene: .
clone size: .
V gene: TRBV16
CDR3 protein: CASSQLLGKSSGSYNEQFF
CDR3 DNA: TGTGCCAGCAGCCAATTGCTAGGCAAATCTAGTGGCTCCTACAATGAGCAGTTCTTC

J gene: TRBJ2-2
D gene: .
clone size: .
V gene: TRBV28
CDR3 protein: CASSFPQGNTGELFF
CDR3 DNA: TGTGCCAGCAGTTTCCCACAGGGGAACACCGGGGAGCTGTTTTTT

J gene: TRBJ1-4
D gene: .
clone size: .
V gene: TRBV21-1
CDR3 protein: CASSNYRETNEKLFF
CDR3 DNA: TGTGCCAGCAGCAATTACAGGGAAACTAATGAAAAACTGTTTTTT

J gene: TRBJ2-2
D gene: TRBD2
clone size: .
V gene: TRBV10-3
CDR3 protein: CAISGGTSGNGGELFF
CDR3 DNA: TGTGCCATCAGTGGGGGGACTAGCGGGAACGGCGGGGAGCTGTTTTTT

J gene: TRBJ2-1
D gene: .
clone size: few
V gene: TRBV28
CDR3 protein: CASSLSPLGGLVNEQFF
CDR3 DNA: TGTGCCAGCAGTTTAAGCCCGCTAGGCGGTCTGGTCAATGAGCAGTTCTTC

J gene: TRBJ2-2
D gene: TRBD2
clone size: .
V gene: TRBV19
CDR3 protein: CASSLGTSLSNTGELFF
CDR3 DNA: TGTGCCAGTAGTCTAGGGACTAGCCTGTCGAACACCGGGGAGCTGTTTTTT

J gene: TRBJ1-4
D gene: .
clone size: .
V gene: TRBV4-2
CDR3 protein: CASSQAGTATNEKLFF
CDR3 DNA: TGTGCCAGCAGCCAAGCAGGTACTGCAACTAATGAAAAACTGTTTTTT

J gene: TRBJ2-1
D gene: TRBD2
clone size: .
V gene: TRBV7-2
CDR3 protein: CASSSSGRLSEQFF
CDR3 DNA: TGTGCCAGCAGCTCTAGCGGGAGGCTGAGTGAGCAGTTCTTC

J gene: TRBJ2-7
D gene: TRBD2
clone size: few
V gene: TRBV11-2
CDR3 protein: CASSPRLAGVFRYEQYF
CDR3 DNA: TGTGCCAGCAGCCCCCGACTAGCGGGAGTGTTTCGCTACGAGCAGTACTTC

J gene: TRBJ2-5
D gene: TRBD2
clone size: .
V gene: TRBV11-2
CDR3 protein: CASSSLTSGKQETQYF
CDR3 DNA: TGTGCCAGCAGCTCCCTGACTAGCGGTAAACAAGAGACCCAGTACTTC

J gene: TRBJ2-1
D gene: .
clone size: .
V gene: TRBV5-6
CDR3 protein: CASSLLNEQFF
CDR3 DNA: TGTGCCAGCAGCTTGCTTAATGAGCAGTTCTTC

J gene: TRBJ1-1
D gene: TRBD1
clone size: .
V gene: TRBV27
CDR3 protein: CASRQGVGNTEAFF
CDR3 DNA: TGTGCCAGCAGACAGGGGGTGGGGAACACTGAAGCTTTCTTT

J gene: TRBJ2-3
D gene: .
clone size: .
V gene: TRBV30
CDR3 protein: CAWTSTDTQYF
CDR3 DNA: TGTGCCTGGACTAGCACAGATACGCAGTATTTT

J gene: TRBJ2-1
D gene: TRBD2
clone size: .
V gene: TRBV10-3
CDR3 protein: CAITSRTSGSYSYNEQFF
CDR3 DNA: TGTGCCATCACGTCTAGGACTAGCGGGTCTTACTCCTACAATGAGCAGTTCTTC

J gene: TRBJ1-2
D gene: .
clone size: .
V gene: TRBV9
CDR3 protein: CASSVWGSIYGYTF
CDR3 DNA: TGTGCCAGCAGCGTTTGGGGCAGCATTTATGGCTACACCTTC

J gene: TRBJ2-4
D gene: TRBD1
clone size: .
V gene: TRBV5-1
CDR3 protein: CASSLAGGSRSIQYF
CDR3 DNA: TGCGCCAGCAGCTTGGCAGGGGGATCGAGGAGCATTCAGTACTTC

J gene: TRBJ2-2
D gene: TRBD2
clone size: .
V gene: TRBV7-2
CDR3 protein: CASSFRGPLAGVWTGELFF
CDR3 DNA: TGTGCCAGCAGCTTTAGGGGCCCCCTAGCGGGAGTATGGACCGGGGAGCTGTTTTTT

J gene: TRBJ2-7
D gene: TRBD2
clone size: .
V gene: TRBV9
CDR3 protein: CASSPRTSGREKYF
CDR3 DNA: TGTGCCAGCAGCCCCCGGACTAGCGGGAGAGAAAAGTACTTC

J gene: TRBJ1-2
D gene: .
clone size: .
V gene: TRBV7-9
CDR3 protein: CASSSKGKGYQDYGYTF
CDR3 DNA: TGTGCCAGCAGCTCTAAAGGCAAGGGGTATCAAGACTATGGCTACACCTTC

J gene: TRBJ2-3
D gene: TRBD2
clone size: .
V gene: TRBV5-4
CDR3 protein: CASSLDLLAGVSTDTQYF
CDR3 DNA: TGTGCCAGCAGCCTCGACCTACTAGCGGGAGTGAGCACAGATACGCAGTATTTT

J gene: TRBJ2-7
D gene: .
clone size: .
V gene: TRBV5-1
CDR3 protein: CASSLGGAYYEQYF
CDR3 DNA: TGCGCCAGCAGCTTGGGGGGAGCTTACTACGAGCAGTACTTC

J gene: TRBJ2-2
D gene: TRBD1
clone size: .
V gene: TRBV7-6
CDR3 protein: CASSFTTGQGANTGELFF
CDR3 DNA: TGTGCCAGCAGCTTTACAACGGGACAGGGAGCGAACACCGGGGAGCTGTTTTTT

J gene: TRBJ2-5
D gene: .
clone size: .
V gene: TRBV21-1
CDR3 protein: CASSISLRTSGGQETQYF
CDR3 DNA: TGTGCCAGCAGCATCTCATTGAGGACTAGCGGGGGCCAAGAGACCCAGTACTTC

J gene: TRBJ1-6
D gene: TRBD1
clone size: .
V gene: TRBV2
CDR3 protein: CASRRDRGRSPLHF
CDR3 DNA: TGTGCCAGTAGAAGGGACAGGGGTAGATCACCCCTCCACTTT

J gene: TRBJ2-3
D gene: TRBD2
clone size: .
V gene: TRBV13
CDR3 protein: CASSLWGLAGEGDTQYF
CDR3 DNA: TGTGCCAGCAGCTTATGGGGACTAGCGGGAGAAGGAGATACGCAGTATTTT

J gene: TRBJ2-3
D gene: TRBD2
clone size: .
V gene: TRBV27
CDR3 protein: CASSPPSGRTDTQYF
CDR3 DNA: TGTGCCAGCAGTCCGCCTAGCGGGAGGACAGATACGCAGTATTTT

J gene: TRBJ2-1
D gene: TRBD2
clone size: .
V gene: TRBV5-1
CDR3 protein: CASRSEGLAGNGEQFF
CDR3 DNA: TGCGCCAGCAGGTCAGAGGGACTAGCGGGCAATGGAGAGCAGTTCTTC

J gene: TRBJ2-7
D gene: .
clone size: once
V gene: TRBV7-9
CDR3 protein: CASSFRSPGEQYF
CDR3 DNA: TGTGCCAGCAGCTTCCGGTCTCCGGGCGAGCAGTACTTC

J gene: TRBJ1-2
D gene: TRBD1
clone size: .
V gene: TRBV5-1
CDR3 protein: CASSWDRGPSYGYTF
CDR3 DNA: TGCGCCAGCAGCTGGGACAGGGGACCTAGCTATGGCTACACCTTC

J gene: TRBJ2-5
D gene: TRBD1
clone size: few
V gene: TRBV11-2
CDR3 protein: CASSPTGGLETQYF
CDR3 DNA: TGTGCCAGCAGCCCAACAGGGGGCCTGGAGACCCAGTACTTC

J gene: TRBJ1-1
D gene: .
clone size: .
V gene: TRBV15
CDR3 protein: CATSRDLQAEAFF
CDR3 DNA: TGTGCCACCAGCAGAGATTTACAGGCTGAAGCTTTCTTT

J gene: TRBJ2-7
D gene: TRBD2
clone size: .
V gene: TRBV28
CDR3 protein: CASSLSLAGGSAEQYF
CDR3 DNA: TGTGCCAGCAGTTTATCACTAGCGGGAGGTTCGGCCGAGCAGTACTTC

J gene: TRBJ2-1
D gene: TRBD2
clone size: .
V gene: TRBV20-1
CDR3 protein: CSASTFPKLAEPFGWNEQFF
CDR3 DNA: TGCAGTGCTAGTACATTTCCAAAACTAGCGGAGCCCTTCGGTTGGAATGAGCAGTTCTTC

J gene: TRBJ2-5
D gene: TRBD1
clone size: few
V gene: TRBV5-4
CDR3 protein: CASSADRGPPEKTQYF
CDR3 DNA: TGTGCCAGCAGCGCCGACAGGGGCCCGCCAGAAAAGACCCAGTACTTC

J gene: TRBJ2-7
D gene: .
clone size: .
V gene: TRBV5-1
CDR3 protein: CASSLVGQPLYEQYF
CDR3 DNA: TGCGCCAGCAGCTTGGTTGGGCAGCCGCTCTACGAGCAGTACTTC